This T cell receptor (beta chain) was recorded in a study of blood T cell repertoires in COVID-19 (TCRdb year 2020). Looking at the study overall: Collaborator samples came from the United States, Italy and Spain and covered acute and convalescent phases of COVID-19. The material from the prospective study consisted of cDNA or gDNA derived from T cells, B-cell-depleted T cells, or PBMCs. The dataset comprised deeply sampled blood TCRbeta repertoires from subjects exposed to, actively infected with, or recovered from COVID-19. The repertoires were released in a freely available public database meant as a resource for research on the immune response to SARS-CoV-2. The samples were drawn from two sources: the first 160 participants of the ongoing ImmuneRACE study, and about 1,300 subjects contributed by 6 global collaborators. The sample metadata nearly always contained a de-identified subject ID, COVID-19 status, age in years and sex. Where available, HLA class I and class II types were obtained from metadata supplied by the sample provider rather than from assay-based typing.

TCRbeta CDR3 regions were amplified from genomic DNA by means of the immunoSEQ Assay, a bias-controlled multiplex PCR. As for how the authors treated the data: The number of nucleated cells in each sample was estimated by amplification of reference gene primers within the assay. Sequence reads were collapsed and filtered to measure the absolute abundance of every unique TCRbeta CDR3 rearrangement. For each sample, productive Simpson clonality was calculated by taking the square root of Simpson's diversity index across productive rearrangements. Sourced from immuneACCESS, this table was stored by TCRdb with only in-frame sequences that have V and J called. A share of the clones is absent; for the studies checked, an unresolved V gene accounts for under half, and the remainder has no known explanation. The D gene and trimming were derived from the DNA, and the V and J assignments and clone size from that table. A total of hundreds of thousands of clones appear in this sample, 70% to 90% of them only once. The ten most abundant clones make up around 1.2% of the sample.

V lost 4 bases and J lost 6 bases; the stretch between them is 17 bases long. Looking up the germline V gene yields CDR1 SGHTA and CDR2 FQGNSA. The CDR3, cysteine through phenylalanine, is 15 amino acids long. The DNA shown is the 45-base CDR3, in frame from base 1. Whole blood was collected in K2EDTA tubes by collaborating institutions according to the institutions' own protocols. For TCRbeta analysis, collaborators shipped samples in one of three forms: frozen whole blood, isolated PBMCs, or DNA extracted from either of those sample types. As to this clone: Its binding antigen is unknown. Per-base qualities were not stored, and no clone one base away is much larger.

On the study overall, not on this receptor specifically: How much clinical and demographic metadata was included differed by source and by participant, and the metadata was provided uncurated.

Material for sequencing was peripheral blood. This TCR came from an older man with acute or convalescent COVID-19. The sequence is built from TRBV7-2 and TRBJ2-3; TRBD1 might be the D gene, on 6 matching bases. The CDR3: CASSSGRTVGDTQYF. The DNA reads TGTGCCAGCAGCTCAGGAAGGACAGTAGGGGATACGCAGTATTTT.